The rows below give T cell receptor beta chains drawn from one sample of a study of early T cells in non-severe SARS-CoV-2 infection. TCRdb processed the 5' RACE reads anew with MiXCR; each CDR3 protein has one entry. Found here are 70,000 to 95,000 distinct CDR3 sequences, approximately 15% of them singletons; the top ten hold about 3.1%. Sample: whole blood. The origin of the receptors is an adult who was a healthcare worker with PCR-confirmed SARS-CoV-2 infection or an uninfected control (not recorded which). CDR3s include the opening cysteine and the closing phenylalanine or tryptophan. A D gene is named only where the DNA matches it firmly. Expanded clones are given a class, and other clones once, few, many or no size at all.

>TRBV15|NA|TRBJ1-1|NA
CATSRDLAGEAFF
TGTGCCACCAGCAGAGATTTGGCAGGTGAAGCTTTCTTT
>TRBV6-1|few|TRBJ1-1|NA
CASSAQGNTEAFF
TGTGCCAGCAGTGCACAGGGGAACACTGAAGCTTTCTTT
>TRBV6-5|NA|TRBJ1-2|TRBD1
CASSSWTGGDYGYTF
TGTGCCAGCAGTTCTTGGACAGGGGGCGACTATGGCTACACCTTC
>TRBV25-1|NA|TRBJ1-2|NA
CASSELGGGYGYTF
TGTGCCAGCAGTGAGTTGGGGGGAGGCTATGGCTACACCTTC
>TRBV19|few|TRBJ1-5|NA
CASSIGRGLTYSNQPQHF
TGTGCCAGTAGTATAGGGAGGGGACTTACTTATAGCAATCAGCCCCAGCATTTT
>TRBV7-8|few|TRBJ1-1|NA
CASSLGRGGSTEAFF
TGTGCCAGCAGCTTAGGGCGCGGCGGTAGCACTGAAGCTTTCTTT
>TRBV7-8|few|TRBJ2-4|NA
CASSFGELAKNIQYF
TGTGCCAGCAGCTTTGGGGAGCTAGCCAAAAACATTCAGTACTTC
>TRBV6-5|few|TRBJ1-2|NA
CASSPRLTNFGYTF
TGTGCCAGCAGCCCCCGACTTACTAACTTTGGCTACACCTTC
>TRBV6-1|few|TRBJ2-6|NA
CASSEPGANVLTF
TGTGCCAGCAGTGAACCGGGGGCCAACGTCCTGACTTTC
>TRBV18|many|TRBJ1-1|NA
CASSPIGPRGTEAFF
TGTGCCAGCTCACCAATCGGACCGAGAGGCACTGAAGCTTTCTTT
>TRBV18|NA|TRBJ2-7|NA
CASSPGTVTSRNYEQYF
TGTGCCAGCTCACCAGGGACGGTGACATCCCGTAATTACGAGCAGTACTTC
>TRBV14|few|TRBJ1-2|TRBD1
CASSRQGLSYGYTF
TGTGCCAGCAGCCGACAGGGGCTGTCCTATGGCTACACCTTC
>TRBV29-1|few|TRBJ2-3|TRBD2
CSVEGASGLSTDTQYF
TGCAGCGTTGAAGGTGCTAGCGGACTAAGCACAGATACGCAGTATTTT
>TRBV29-1|NA|TRBJ1-1|NA
CSVAVNTEAFF
TGCAGCGTCGCAGTGAACACTGAAGCTTTCTTT
>TRBV12-3/TRBV12-4|once|TRBJ2-3|TRBD1
CASSTRQGRTDTQYF
TGTGCCAGCAGTACCAGACAGGGTAGGACAGATACGCAGTATTTT
>TRBV14|few|TRBJ2-7|NA
CASSEGRSPPYEQYF
TGTGCCAGCAGCGAGGGACGGAGCCCCCCCTACGAGCAGTACTTC
>TRBV29-1|NA|TRBJ2-1|NA
CSVRRNEQFF
TGCAGCGTTCGAAGGAATGAGCAGTTCTTC
>TRBV12-3/TRBV12-4|few|TRBJ1-1|NA
CASRINTEAFF
TGTGCCAGCAGGATAAACACTGAAGCTTTCTTT
>TRBV2|few|TRBJ1-5|NA
CATTDLQSNQPQHF
TGTGCCACCACGGACTTACAAAGCAATCAGCCCCAGCATTTT
>TRBV6-6|few|TRBJ2-5|NA
CASSGGGETQYF
TGTGCCAGCAGCGGGGGCGGGGAGACCCAGTACTTC
>TRBV18|NA|TRBJ2-2|NA
CASSPLEASHTGELFF
TGTGCCAGCTCACCCCTAGAGGCCTCACACACCGGGGAGCTGTTTTTT
>TRBV18|few|TRBJ2-1|NA
CASSLMDASYNEQFF
TGTGCCAGCTCCTTAATGGACGCGTCCTACAATGAGCAGTTCTTC
>TRBV6-5|NA|TRBJ1-5|NA
CASSYRTPGQGGQPQHF
TGTGCCAGCAGTTACCGGACCCCGGGGCAGGGAGGACAGCCCCAGCATTTT
>TRBV11-3|NA|TRBJ2-1|TRBD2
CASSLRLAGGYNEQFF
TGTGCCAGCAGCCTCCGACTAGCGGGGGGGTACAATGAGCAGTTCTTC
>TRBV7-9|few|TRBJ2-3|NA
CASSLERTLREDTQYF
TGTGCCAGCAGCTTAGAAAGGACCCTCCGGGAAGATACGCAGTATTTT
>TRBV11-2|NA|TRBJ2-5|TRBD2
CASSLEGGLERETQYF
TGTGCCAGCAGCTTAGAGGGGGGACTAGAGAGAGAGACCCAGTACTTC
>TRBV27|NA|TRBJ2-3|NA
CAGSLGGLMRDTQYF
TGTGCCGGCAGTTTAGGGGGACTGATGCGGGATACGCAGTATTTT
>TRBV11-2|few|TRBJ2-6|TRBD1
CASSYSTGVRSGANVLTF
TGTGCCAGCAGCTATTCGACAGGGGTCCGCTCTGGGGCCAACGTCCTGACTTTC
>TRBV4-1|NA|TRBJ1-3|NA
CASSQPRGWSGNTIYF
TGCGCCAGCAGCCAGCCCAGGGGCTGGTCAGGAAACACCATATATTTT
>TRBV29-1|NA|TRBJ1-1|NA
CSVDGRSEAFF
TGCAGCGTTGATGGCCGGTCTGAAGCTTTCTTT
>TRBV6-5|NA|TRBJ2-7|NA
CASGSSRGRTSSYEQYF
TGTGCCAGCGGAAGCTCCCGGGGACGTACCAGCTCCTACGAGCAGTACTTC
>TRBV27|NA|TRBJ2-7|TRBD1
CASSSTGNDEQYF
TGTGCCAGCAGTTCGACAGGGAACGACGAGCAGTACTTC
>TRBV12-5|NA|TRBJ1-2|NA
CASGPLGNYGYTF
TGTGCTAGTGGCCCCCTGGGAAACTATGGCTACACCTTC
>TRBV28|few|TRBJ2-3|TRBD1
CASSWARDRGGWTQYF
TGTGCCAGCAGCTGGGCTAGGGACAGGGGGGGGTGGACGCAGTATTTT
>TRBV5-1|NA|TRBJ2-5|TRBD1
CASSPWTGLNGETQYF
TGCGCCAGCAGCCCGTGGACAGGGCTGAACGGAGAGACCCAGTACTTC
>TRBV19|few|TRBJ2-2|TRBD1
CASRPLGPRTGGNTGELFF
TGTGCCAGTAGGCCCCTTGGCCCCCGGACAGGGGGCAACACCGGGGAGCTGTTTTTT
>TRBV5-8|NA|TRBJ2-1|TRBD1
CASSVRDRGLGEQFF
TGTGCCAGCAGCGTCCGGGACAGGGGGCTGGGTGAGCAGTTCTTC
>TRBV7-8|few|TRBJ2-7|NA
CASSLSSNEQYF
TGTGCCAGCAGCCTGAGCTCCAACGAGCAGTACTTC
>TRBV11-1|NA|TRBJ2-1|TRBD2
CASSPRGGLAGNNEQFF
TGTGCCAGCAGCCCCAGAGGTGGGCTAGCGGGGAACAATGAGCAGTTCTTC
>TRBV9|NA|TRBJ2-2|NA
CASAQSVTGELFF
TGTGCCAGCGCTCAAAGTGTAACCGGGGAGCTGTTTTTT
>TRBV13|few|TRBJ1-1|TRBD1
CASSLYRGPEAFF
TGTGCCAGCAGCTTATACAGGGGGCCTGAAGCTTTCTTT
>TRBV7-6|few|TRBJ2-1|NA
CASSMGRQYNEQFF
TGTGCCAGCAGCATGGGTCGGCAGTACAATGAGCAGTTCTTC
>TRBV14|NA|TRBJ2-4|NA
CASSQVGPLNIQYF
TGTGCCAGCAGCCAAGTCGGGCCACTAAACATTCAGTACTTC
>TRBV3-1|many|TRBJ2-1|TRBD2
CASSLGITSGGEQFF
TGTGCCAGCAGCCTTGGAATCACTAGCGGGGGCGAGCAGTTCTTC
>TRBV7-8|few|TRBJ2-7|NA
CASSLAQSYEQYF
TGTGCCAGCAGCTTAGCGCAGTCCTACGAGCAGTACTTC
>TRBV18|few|TRBJ1-5|NA
CASSPPAGQPQHF
TGTGCCAGCTCACCACCGGCCGGTCAGCCCCAGCATTTT
>TRBV19|NA|TRBJ1-5|NA
CASSPLFYSNQPQHF
TGTGCCAGTAGCCCCCTGTTCTATAGCAATCAGCCCCAGCATTTT